The next 30 T cell receptor beta chains were all read from a single sample in a study of cytomegalovirus exposure and HLA in healthy donors. PCR was performed using 60 Vbeta and 13 Jbeta primers. Produced via immunoSEQ multiplex PCR; TCRdb's table is partial and in-frame only. In total, the table holds about 160,000 clones. Sequences were obtained from PBMCs. The receptors were sampled from a woman aged 60-75 years in good health and CMV-seronegative.

The CDR3 nucleotides are TGCGCCAGCAGCCTATCGACTAGCGGGAGGTTAGATACGCAGTATTTT. Its translation: CASSLSTSGRLDTQYF. V usage is TRBV5-1 and J usage is TRBJ2-3; 13 bases are a match to TRBD2. V was clipped by 4 bases and J by 5 bases; unmatched bases: 7. The CDR3 is 16 residues long. Per the germline V gene, CDR1 is SGHRS and CDR2 is YFSETQ.

The chain links TRBV25-1 to TRBJ1-5; D may be TRBD1 (5 bases). Germline-derived CDR1 and CDR2 are MGHDK and SYGVNS. This CDR3 region has 13 residues. Between the trimmed V and J ends, which lost 4 bases and 4 bases, there was a span of 8 bases. The CDR3 is CASSGQGNQPQHF. CDR3 bases: TGTGCCAGCAGTGGGCAGGGAAATCAGCCCCAGCATTTT.

This sequence joins TRBV5-3 and TRBJ2-7; D call uncertain. TRBV5-3 qualifies as an ORF whose function is uncertain. Trimming took off 3 bases at V and 2 bases at J, with 12 bases between the two ends. The length of the CDR3 is 14 residues. The chain's CDR3 is CARSSFRIAYEQYF. CDR3 bases: TGTGCCAGAAGCTCCTTCCGTATAGCCTACGAGCAGTACTTC.

The V call is TRBV7-9, the J call TRBJ2-5; D possibly corresponds to TRBD1 (6 bases). CDR1 SEHNR and CDR2 FQNEAQ come from the germline V gene (reference sequence). CDR3 size: 14 residues. Deletions cut 5 bases from V and 1 base from J, with 11 bases between. Here the CDR3 DNA reads TGTGCCAGCAGCCCAATGACAGGCCAAGAGACCCAGTACTTC. Its translation: CASSPMTGQETQYF.

CDR3 sequence reads: CASKASTEAGYGTDTQYF. CDR3 nucleotide sequence: TGTGCCAGCAAAGCGTCGACAGAAGCAGGGTACGGGACAGATACGCAGTATTTT. The chain is built from TRBV9 and TRBJ2-3; possibly TRBD1 for D (5 bases). The CDR3 totals 18 residues. V lost 6 bases and J lost 3, with 26 bases in between. Per the germline V gene, CDR1 is SGDLS and CDR2 is YYNGEE.

Points on this clone: Mismatch with germline at one junction end may stem from a read error. This rearrangement joins TRBV6-1 to TRBJ1-5, with 7 bases fitting TRBD1. This CDR3 has 15 amino acids. Germline V gene lookup returns CDR1 MNHNS and CDR2 SASEGT. The CDR3 coding sequence is TGTGCCGGCAGTAGCACAGGGGTTGGCAATCAGCCCCAGCATTTT. Translating it yields CAGSSTGVGNQPQHF.

The chain combines TRBV25-1 with TRBJ1-5; no clear D. The CDR3 is 15 amino acids. Germline V gives CDR1 MGHDK, CDR2 SYGVNS. V was cut by 2 bases and J by 7 bases, with 15 bases left in between. CDR3 sequence: CASSEGGGGRQPQHF. The CDR3 region has the DNA TGTGCCAGCAGTGAAGGAGGCGGAGGAAGACAGCCCCAGCATTTT.

The chain combines TRBV7-8 with TRBJ1-2, with 7 bases matching TRBD1. The junction had 4 bases not matched to a gene; V was cut back by 5 bases and J by 4 bases. The CDR3 is made up of 13 amino acids. The germline gives CDR1 SGHVS, CDR2 FQNEAQ. In DNA form, the CDR3 reads TGTGCCAGCAGCACGACAGGGACCTATGGCTACACCTTC. Translated: CASSTTGTYGYTF. The full variable domain, completed using reference TRBV7-8 and TRBJ1-2, is GAGVSQSPRYKVAKRGQDVALRCDPISGHVSLFWYQQALGQGPEFLTYFQNEAQLDKSGLPSDRFFAERPEGSVSTLKIQRTQQEDSAVYLCASSTTGTYGYTFGSGTRLTVV.

CDR3 protein: CASSSLAGGGTQYF. The CDR3, as DNA: TGTGCCAGCAGCTCCTTAGCGGGAGGAGGGACCCAGTACTTC. The rearrangement links TRBV7-8 to TRBJ2-5; 10 bases are shared with TRBD2. Trimming at V came to 4 bases and at J to 7 bases, leaving 6 bases not matched to a gene. The CDR3 is 14 residues long. Germline loops: CDR1 SGHVS, CDR2 FQNEAQ.

The chain couples TRBV6-5 to TRBJ1-3; tentatively, D is TRBD1 (5 bases). V was shortened by 6 bases and J by 6 bases, with 15 bases between the two germline ends. Germline V lookup: CDR1 MNHEY, CDR2 SVGAGI. The CDR3 consists of 14 residues. CDR3 DNA sequence: TGTGCCAGCAGCCTAAACCGGGGGTTAAACACCATATATTTT. Protein: CASSLNRGLNTIYF.

The V call is TRBV5-8, the J call TRBJ2-5; 7 positions match TRBD2. Germline loops: CDR1 SGHTS, CDR2 YDEGEE. CDR3 size: 12 residues. V trimming: 0 bases; J trimming: 9 bases; junction bases outside the gene matches: 2. The CDR3 here is CASSLVGRAQYF. The DNA for the CDR3 is TGTGCCAGCAGCTTGGTGGGGAGGGCCCAGTACTTC.

The chain joins TRBV27 to TRBJ2-3; 13 bases are shared with TRBD2. The V gene's germline CDR1 is MNHEY and CDR2 SMNVEV (reference sequence). J gave up 5 bases and V 4 bases, and 12 bases lay outside the gene matches. This CDR3 contains 18 residues. The CDR3 region is CASSSSLTSGGPRDTQYF. The DNA for the CDR3 is TGTGCCAGCAGTTCATCACTGACTAGCGGGGGGCCGCGAGATACGCAGTATTTT.

The chain recombines TRBV30 with TRBJ1-2; perhaps TRBD1 as D (6 bases). The CDR3 loop spans 12 amino acids. V was pared by 3 bases and J by 8 bases, with 13 bases between. Germline CDR1 reads GTSNPN; CDR2 reads SVGIG (reference sequence). Written as DNA, the CDR3 is TGTGCCTGGAGCCTACTACAGGGAGGCTACACCTTC. It codes for CAWSLLQGGYTF.

The chain recombines TRBV5-4 with TRBJ1-5; D not certain. Germline assignment: CDR1 SGHNT and CDR2 YYREEE (reference sequence). The CDR3 contains 13 residues. Trimming removed 4 bases from V and 5 bases from J, with 10 bases in between. The CDR3 reads CASSTGLYQPQHF. The CDR3, as DNA: TGTGCCAGCAGCACCGGACTTTATCAGCCCCAGCATTTT.

The genes are TRBV7-3 and TRBJ1-1, with 7 positions matching TRBD1. The trim removed 4 bases at V and 3 bases at J, leaving 8 bases unmatched. This CDR3 has 15 amino acids. Germline values: CDR1 SGHTA, CDR2 FQGTGA. The CDR3 here is CASSYRQGGYTEAFF. CDR3 DNA sequence: TGTGCCAGCAGCTACCGACAGGGTGGGTACACTGAAGCTTTCTTT.

The chain links TRBV7-2 to TRBJ1-5, with TRBD1 matching 7 bases. The V gene's germline CDR1 is SGHTA and CDR2 FQGNSA. V lost 2 bases to trimming and J lost 9 bases; unmatched junction nucleotides: 10. This CDR3 is 15 amino acids long. This CDR3 reads CASSLPPTGVGPQHF. CDR3 nucleotide sequence: TGTGCCAGCAGCTTACCTCCCACAGGGGTGGGGCCCCAGCATTTT. Combining the CDR3 with reference TRBV7-2 and TRBJ1-5 gives the whole variable domain GAGVSQSPSNKVTEKGKDVELRCDPISGHTALYWYRQSLGQGLEFLIYFQGNSAPDKSGLPSDRFSAERTGGSVSTLTIQRTQQEDSAVYLCASSLPPTGVGPQHFGDGTRLSIL.

The chain joins TRBV4-3 to TRBJ1-3, with D tentatively TRBD1 (6 bases). There are 15 residues in the CDR3. Trimming stripped 0 bases from V and 4 bases from J, with 10 bases between. Germline loops: CDR1 LGHNA, CDR2 YSLEER. CDR3 sequence: CASSQDPTGGNTIYF. The CDR3 coding sequence is TGCGCCAGCAGCCAAGACCCGACAGGCGGAAACACCATATATTTT.

V usage is TRBV6-5 and J usage is TRBJ1-2; D ambiguous. The CDR3 length is 13 residues. Germline CDR1 reads MNHEY; CDR2 reads SVGAGI. The V gene lost 3 bases and the J gene lost 6 bases, with 11 bases spanning the gap. The CDR3 is CASSYKSVDGYTF. DNA of the CDR3: TGTGCCAGCAGTTATAAATCGGTCGATGGCTACACCTTC.

The rearrangement joins TRBV6-5 to TRBJ2-7, with D possibly matching TRBD1 (6 bases). Germline V gives CDR1 MNHEY, CDR2 SVGAGI. V gave up 0 bases and J gave up 3 bases, with 9 bases separating them. This CDR3 is built from 14 residues. The CDR3 region is CASSYSRTVYEQYF. In DNA, the CDR3 is TGTGCCAGCAGTTACTCCCGGACAGTCTACGAGCAGTACTTC.

This chain joins TRBV5-1 and TRBJ2-3; perhaps TRBD2 as D (5 bases). With 1 base removed from V and 0 bases from J, the gap between germline ends came to 9 bases. Germline CDR1 is SGHRS and CDR2 is YFSETQ. The CDR3 runs to 15 residues. In DNA, the CDR3 is TGCGCCAGCAGCTTGCCAGCGGCGAGCACAGATACGCAGTATTTT. Translating gives CASSLPAASTDTQYF.

This chain joins TRBV25-1 and TRBJ2-1, with a weak D call TRBD2 (6 bases). Trimming left V 2 bases short and J 1 base short, with 12 bases between. This CDR3 is 16 amino acids long. The germline gives CDR1 MGHDK, CDR2 SYGVNS. The CDR3 loop is CASSELGTDSYNEQFF. The CDR3 DNA follows: TGTGCCAGCAGTGAACTCGGGACTGATTCCTACAATGAGCAGTTCTTC. Full variable domain (outside the CDR3, taken from reference TRBV25-1 and TRBJ2-1): EADIYQTPRYLVIGTGKKITLECSQTMGHDKMYWYQQDPGMELHLIHYSYGVNSTEKGDLSSESTVSRIRTEHFPLTLESARPSHTSQYLCASSELGTDSYNEQFFGPGTRLTVL.

The V gene is TRBV5-4, the J gene TRBJ1-1; D is undetermined. This CDR3 contains 14 residues. V was shortened by 3 bases and J by 0 bases, with 9 bases between the two germline ends. Germline assignment: CDR1 SGHNT and CDR2 YYREEE (reference sequence). Here the CDR3 reads CASSSGAMNTEAFF. In DNA, the CDR3 is TGTGCCAGCAGCTCGGGAGCAATGAACACTGAAGCTTTCTTT. Full variable domain (outside the CDR3, taken from reference TRBV5-4 and TRBJ1-1): ETGVTQSPTHLIKTRGQQVTLRCSSQSGHNTVSWYQQALGQGPQFIFQYYREEENGRGNFPPRFSGLQFPNYSSELNVNALELDDSALYLCASSSGAMNTEAFFGQGTRLTVV.

The V gene is TRBV11-3, the J gene TRBJ2-2; TRBD1 is a possible D gene (6 bases). The germline V gene has CDR1 SGHNT and CDR2 YENEEA. V lost 5 bases, J lost 5 bases, and 9 bases lay in between. The CDR3 consists of 13 residues. CDR3 sequence (DNA): TGTGCCAGCAGCATACAGGGTACCGGGGAGCTGTTTTTT. Protein: CASSIQGTGELFF.

This chain joins TRBV4-1 and TRBJ1-3, with D tentatively TRBD1 (6 bases). Trimming cost V 2 bases and J 10 bases, with 21 bases left between them. The CDR3 sequence is 16 residues long. Germline lookup yields CDR1 MGHRA and CDR2 YSYEKL. CDR3 in DNA: TGCGCCAGCAGCCAATCTTCCGGGACAACCCTTGGGACCATATATTTT. Translation gives CASSQSSGTTLGTIYF.

The chain links TRBV18 to TRBJ2-1, with D hard to call. The germline V gene encodes CDR1 KGHSH and CDR2 LQKENI. V was trimmed by 5 bases and J by 0 bases, leaving 8 bases between them. This CDR3 contains 14 residues. This CDR3 is CASSNQRSYNEQFF. CDR3 coding DNA: TGTGCCAGCTCAAACCAGCGCTCCTACAATGAGCAGTTCTTC.

V is TRBV15 and J is TRBJ2-7, with 7 positions matching TRBD1. With V trimmed by 8 bases and J by 2 bases, 18 bases remained unmatched. CDR3 size: 17 residues. CDR1 and CDR2 from the germline V gene are LNHNV and YYDKDF (reference sequence). The CDR3 DNA reads as TGTGCCACCTCCCCACAGAGGACAGGTTGGTTCACCTACGAGCAGTACTTC. Its protein product is CATSPQRTGWFTYEQYF. The whole variable domain, filled in from reference TRBV15 and TRBJ2-7, reads DAMVIQNPRYQVTQFGKPVTLSCSQTLNHNVMYWYQQKSSQAPKLLFHYYDKDFNNEADTPDNFQSRRPNTSFCFLDIRSPGLGDTAMYLCATSPQRTGWFTYEQYFGPGTRLTVT.

The chain employs TRBV6-5 and TRBJ2-1; D is undetermined. Germline assignment: CDR1 MNHEY and CDR2 SVGAGI. V lost 2 bases and J lost 1, with 9 bases in between. There are 15 residues in the CDR3. CDR3 sequence reads: CASSYESFSYNEQFF. CDR3 DNA sequence: TGTGCCAGCAGTTACGAGAGCTTTTCCTACAATGAGCAGTTCTTC.

This rearrangement joins TRBV7-2 to TRBJ2-7; TRBD1 aligns across 9 bases. V lost 5 bases, J lost 2 bases, and 4 bases stayed unmatched. This CDR3 contains 14 residues. The germline V gene encodes CDR1 SGHTA and CDR2 FQGNSA. The chain's CDR3 is CASSNRDRAYEQYF. The CDR3 DNA sequence: TGTGCCAGCAGCAACCGGGACAGGGCCTACGAGCAGTACTTC.

The chain has TRBV5-4 and TRBJ2-2; the D is unclear. The CDR3 consists of 15 residues. Germline V gives CDR1 SGHNT, CDR2 YYREEE (reference sequence). Deletions cut 0 bases from V and 2 bases from J, with 8 bases between. The CDR3: CASSLARSNTGELFF. The CDR3 DNA is TGTGCCAGCAGCTTGGCCAGGTCTAACACCGGGGAGCTGTTTTTT.

V is TRBV7-9 and J is TRBJ2-2; D is perhaps TRBD1 (5 bases). Looked up from germline, CDR1 is SEHNR and CDR2 is FQNEAQ (reference sequence). This CDR3 has 14 residues. Deletions cut 2 bases from V and 7 bases from J, with 11 bases between. CDR3 sequence reads: CASSLLGASGELFF. CDR3 bases: TGTGCCAGCAGCTTATTAGGGGCGAGCGGGGAGCTGTTTTTT.